A single sample is the source of the 27 T cell receptor beta chains below, sequenced in a study of cytomegalovirus exposure and HLA in healthy donors. The primer mix had 60 Vbeta and 13 Jbeta primers. Profiling relied on immunoSEQ multiplex PCR, and the TCRdb table lists in-frame clones only, not all of them. The data hold 100,000 to 150,000 clones, with 78% observed a single time. Material for sequencing was PBMCs. All receptors come from a female donor in good health and CMV-seronegative.

The chain uses TRBV7-2 and TRBJ2-7, with 7 bases that match TRBD1. CDR1 and CDR2 from the germline V gene are SGHTA and FQGNSA. The CDR3 is made up of 15 amino acids. V shed 2 bases and J 0 bases; nucleotides not matched to a gene: 4. The CDR3 sequence is CASSLTGQASYEQYF. DNA for the CDR3: TGTGCCAGCAGCTTAACCGGACAGGCCTCCTACGAGCAGTACTTC.

The chain recombines TRBV28 with TRBJ2-1; 10 nucleotides line up with TRBD2. Germline CDR1 is MDHEN and CDR2 is SYDVKM. Losses at the gene ends were 5 bases for V and 8 bases for J; bases not matched to a gene: 12. This CDR3 is built from 16 residues. The CDR3 sequence: CASSLYRASGSYEQFF. CDR3 bases: TGTGCCAGCAGTCTTTATCGGGCTAGCGGGAGCTATGAGCAGTTCTTC.

As for this clone: Mismatch with germline at one junction end may stem from a read error. The gene calls are TRBV27 and TRBJ2-7, with 8 positions matching TRBD1. There are 15 residues in the CDR3. CDR1 and CDR2 from the germline V gene are MNHEY and SMNVEV (reference sequence). The CDR3 DNA reads as TGTGCCAGCACATCCACCGGGACAGGATCCTACGGGCAGTACTTC. This sequence encodes CASTSTGTGSYGQYF.

This rearrangement joins TRBV27 to TRBJ2-3; a weak D match, TRBD2 (5 bases). The V end was cut by 4 bases, the J end by 2 bases, with 19 bases between. The CDR3 is 17 residues long. Per the germline V gene, CDR1 is MNHEY and CDR2 is SMNVEV (reference sequence). The CDR3 here is CASSCPLAAHNTDTQYF. CDR3 DNA sequence: TGTGCCAGCAGTTGCCCCCTAGCAGCCCACAACACAGATACGCAGTATTTT.

The chain combines TRBV7-9 with TRBJ2-1; D is unresolved. V was trimmed by 4 bases and J by 10 bases, leaving 5 bases between them. CDR3 length: 10 residues. Germline V gives CDR1 SEHNR, CDR2 FQNEAQ (reference sequence). Written as DNA, the CDR3 is TGTGCCAGCAGCTCACTAGAGCAGTTCTTC. This codes for CASSSLEQFF. Filled out from reference TRBV7-9 and TRBJ2-1, the complete variable domain reads DTGVSQNPRHKITKRGQNVTFRCDPISEHNRLYWYRQTLGQGPEFLTYFQNEAQLEKSRLLSDRFSAERPKGSFSTLEIQRTEQGDSAMYLCASSSLEQFFGPGTRLTVL.

The chain joins TRBV30 to TRBJ2-1; the D is unclear. The CDR3 contains 14 residues. Trimming stripped 1 base from V and 7 bases from J, with 14 bases between. Germline V lookup: CDR1 GTSNPN, CDR2 SVGIG (reference sequence). The CDR3 DNA reads TGTGCCTGGAGTGGAGGAACTTACACGAATGAGCAGTTCTTC. Protein product: CAWSGGTYTNEQFF.

The rearrangement joins TRBV5-1 to TRBJ2-2; 7 bases line up with TRBD1. The CDR3 has 15 amino acids. Germline CDR1 SGHRS, CDR2 YFSETQ. V was clipped by 4 bases and J by 6 bases; unmatched bases: 9. The CDR3 DNA sequence: TGCGCCAGCAGCGTATTCACAGGGGTCCCCGGGGAGCTGTTTTTT. It specifies CASSVFTGVPGELFF.

The V gene is TRBV19, the J gene TRBJ2-7; possible D gene TRBD1, 6 bases. Germline CDR1 and CDR2: LNHDA and SQIVND (reference sequence). CDR3 size: 13 residues. Trimming shortened V by 4 bases and J by 3 bases, and 10 bases separated the two germline ends. The DNA of the CDR3 is TGTGCCAGTAGTAAGGGGGTGCGCTACGAGCAGTACTTC. Its protein is CASSKGVRYEQYF.

This clone was seen a handful of times. The chain uses TRBV30 and TRBJ2-1; 7 nucleotides match TRBD2. The trim removed 0 bases at V and 2 bases at J, leaving 4 bases unmatched. Germline CDR1 is GTSNPN and CDR2 is SVGIG (reference sequence). The CDR3 totals 15 residues. The CDR3 sequence: CAWSVEAGPYNEQFF. The DNA of the CDR3 is TGTGCCTGGAGTGTAGAAGCGGGGCCCTACAATGAGCAGTTCTTC.

This chain joins TRBV10-1 and TRBJ2-1; 9 nucleotides line up with TRBD1. With V trimmed by 3 bases and J by 9 bases, 9 bases remained unmatched. This CDR3 contains 15 residues. CDR1 is WNHNN and CDR2 is SYGVQD in the germline V gene (reference sequence). The chain's CDR3 is CASSEQGARHSEQFF. The CDR3 nucleotides are TGCGCCAGCAGTGAACAGGGGGCGCGTCATAGTGAGCAGTTCTTC.

The rearrangement links TRBV27 to TRBJ2-5; TRBD1 matches 7 bases. Matching the DNA end better, TRBJ2-7 makes the J call doubtful. The CDR3 has 15 residues. Germline-derived CDR1 and CDR2 are MNHEY and SMNVEV (reference sequence). The CDR3 coding sequence is TGTGCCAGCAGTTTATCGACAGGGCCTTTCTACGAGCAGTACTTC. It codes for CASSLSTGPFYEQYF.

This clone was seen only once. The chain links TRBV7-2 to TRBJ1-2, with TRBD1 matching 9 bases. V was clipped by 4 bases and J by 9 bases; unmatched bases: 6. The CDR3 runs to 13 residues. Germline loops: CDR1 SGHTA, CDR2 FQGNSA. The CDR3 DNA follows: TGTGCCAGCAGCTCGGACAGGGGATCTAGCTACACCTTC. It encodes CASSSDRGSSYTF. Supplemented by reference TRBV7-2 and TRBJ1-2, the full variable domain reads GAGVSQSPSNKVTEKGKDVELRCDPISGHTALYWYRQSLGQGLEFLIYFQGNSAPDKSGLPSDRFSAERTGGSVSTLTIQRTQQEDSAVYLCASSSDRGSSYTFGSGTRLTVV.

V and J are TRBV5-1 and TRBJ2-6; weak D call: TRBD1 (6 bases). The CDR3 is made up of 15 amino acids. Germline assignment: CDR1 SGHRS and CDR2 YFSETQ. V was trimmed by 2 bases and J by 3 bases, leaving 9 bases between them. The CDR3: CASSLSGVGANVLTF. CDR3 in DNA: TGCGCCAGCAGCTTATCAGGGGTTGGGGCCAACGTCCTGACTTTC. The whole variable domain, remainder taken from reference TRBV5-1 and TRBJ2-6, is KAGVTQTPRYLIKTRGQQVTLSCSPISGHRSVSWYQQTPGQGLQFLFEYFSETQRNKGNFPGRFSGRQFSNSRSEMNVSTLELGDSALYLCASSLSGVGANVLTFGAGSRLTVL.

A few counts support this clone. The rearrangement joins TRBV10-3 to TRBJ2-1; 14 bases line up with TRBD2. V lost 0 bases, J lost 10 bases, and 14 bases stayed unmatched. CDR3 length: 19 amino acids. Germline CDR1 ENHRY, CDR2 SYGVKD. The CDR3 sequence is CAISESPGAGTSGSGEQFF. The DNA for the CDR3 is TGTGCCATCAGTGAGTCTCCAGGGGCCGGGACTAGCGGGAGTGGCGAGCAGTTCTTC.

The rearrangement joins TRBV9 to TRBJ1-2; D unclear. The CDR3 sequence is 14 residues long. Germline CDR1 is SGDLS and CDR2 is YYNGEE. V was pared by 2 bases and J by 4 bases, with 12 bases between. The CDR3 is CASSVNEGFYGYTF. DNA of the CDR3: TGTGCCAGCAGCGTGAACGAGGGTTTCTATGGCTACACCTTC.

This clone turned up a few times. The V call is TRBV29-1, the J call TRBJ1-1, with unresolved D. CDR1 SQVTM and CDR2 ANQGSEA come from the germline V gene. The CDR3 has 11 residues. V lost 7 bases to trimming and J lost 5 bases, with 11 bases between them. The chain's CDR3 is CSADAGTEAFF. CDR3 sequence (DNA): TGCAGCGCCGATGCGGGGACTGAAGCTTTCTTT.

The chain uses TRBV19 and TRBJ1-5; no clear D gene. Germline assignment: CDR1 LNHDA and CDR2 SQIVND (reference sequence). V was cut by 0 bases and J by 5 bases, with 5 bases left in between. This CDR3 comprises 13 residues. The CDR3, as DNA: TGTGCCAGTAGTATAGATTCCGATCAGCCCCAGCATTTT. Translated: CASSIDSDQPQHF. The full variable domain, its missing parts supplied by reference TRBV19 and TRBJ1-5, is DGGITQSPKYLFRKEGQNVTLSCEQNLNHDAMYWYRQDPGQGLRLIYYSQIVNDFQKGDIAEGYSVSREKKESFPLTVTSAQKNPTAFYLCASSIDSDQPQHFGDGTRLSIL.

This sequence joins TRBV28 and TRBJ2-3; 7 nucleotides agree with TRBD2. CDR3 size: 14 residues. Germline CDR1 and CDR2: MDHEN and SYDVKM. V lost 2 bases, J lost 5 bases, and 4 bases stayed unmatched. The CDR3 spells CASSLLGEGDTQYF. The CDR3 DNA sequence: TGTGCCAGCAGTTTACTCGGGGAGGGAGATACGCAGTATTTT.

In this sample, this clone turned up a few times. This sequence joins TRBV19 and TRBJ2-1, with 8 bases fitting TRBD2. Germline CDR1 and CDR2: LNHDA and SQIVND (reference sequence). The CDR3 totals 15 residues. The trim removed 6 bases at V and 6 bases at J, leaving 10 bases unmatched. As DNA, the CDR3 is TGTGCCAGTAGGGAGCGGGAGCCCTGGGGCAATGAGCAGTTCTTC. Amino acids: CASREREPWGNEQFF.

On this clone itself: One end of the junction fails to match germline, which may point to a read error. The chain carries TRBV6-1 and TRBJ2-7, with D perhaps matching TRBD2 (5 bases). Germline loops: CDR1 MNHNS, CDR2 SASEGT. The CDR3 is made up of 12 amino acids. DNA for the CDR3: TGTGCCACCGGGATTAGCTCCTACGAGCGGTACTTC. The encoded protein is CATGISSYERYF.

The chain carries TRBV5-1 and TRBJ1-3, with D unresolved. Trimming took 0 bases from V and 9 from J, leaving 16 bases between them. The CDR3 runs 15 residues. CDR1 SGHRS and CDR2 YFSETQ come from the germline V gene. The CDR3 region has the DNA TGCGCCAGCAGCTTGGAGGGCGGGTTAGGTGCCACCATATATTTT. It yields the protein CASSLEGGLGATIYF.

The CDR3 bases are TGTGCCAGCAGCCTTAGACTAGCGGGAATCAATGAGCAGTTCTTC. Protein product: CASSLRLAGINEQFF. This chain links TRBV5-4 with TRBJ2-1; 11 bases align to TRBD2. This CDR3 is 15 amino acids long. With 4 bases clipped from V and 6 bases from J, the junction kept 6 bases outside the gene matches. Per germline, CDR1 SGHNT and CDR2 YYREEE (reference sequence).

This clone was recorded only once. Within the sample, other DNA sequences also encode this same CDR3. The chain employs TRBV27 and TRBJ2-7; TRBD1 matches 10 bases. The J segment lost 5 bases and the V segment lost 6 bases, leaving 10 bases of the junction unmatched. Germline assignment: CDR1 MNHEY and CDR2 SMNVEV (reference sequence). The CDR3 is made up of 15 amino acids. The CDR3 DNA follows: TGTGCCAGCAGCCTAGGACAGGGGGTATTCAACGAGCAGTACTTC. Translated: CASSLGQGVFNEQYF.

The rearrangement uses TRBV5-1 and TRBJ1-3; TRBD1 might be the D (5 bases). V lost 4 bases and J lost 4, with 15 bases in between. The CDR3 has 15 amino acids. CDR1 and CDR2 (germline): SGHRS, YFSETQ. The CDR3 nucleotides read TGCGCCAGCAGCCTCAGCCCGGGGGAGGGAAACACCATATATTTT. Protein product: CASSLSPGEGNTIYF.

This chain uses TRBV2 with TRBJ1-5; D is undetermined. Germline assignment: CDR1 SNHLY and CDR2 FYNNEI. The V end lost 3 bases, the J end lost 3 bases, and 15 bases lay between the germline ends. The CDR3 runs to 16 residues. CDR3 region: CASSDNLPDYNQPQHF. Written as DNA, the CDR3 is TGTGCCAGCAGTGATAACCTCCCGGACTACAATCAGCCCCAGCATTTT.

The rearrangement uses TRBV28 and TRBJ2-7; tentatively, D is TRBD2 (6 bases). The CDR3 spans 15 residues. CDR1 and CDR2 (germline): MDHEN, SYDVKM. Trimming took 6 bases from V and 4 from J, leaving 19 bases between them. The CDR3 sequence: CASSFGGSGSYEQYF. The CDR3 coding sequence is TGTGCCAGCAGCTTTGGGGGGTCAGGTTCGTACGAGCAGTACTTC. Full variable domain (missing parts from reference TRBV28 and TRBJ2-7): DVKVTQSSRYLVKRTGEKVFLECVQDMDHENMFWYRQDPGLGLRLIYFSYDVKMKEKGDIPEGYSVSREKKERFSLILESASTNQTSMYLCASSFGGSGSYEQYFGPGTRLTVT.

This chain links TRBV5-1 with TRBJ2-3, with 9 nucleotides matching TRBD2. This CDR3 spans 15 amino acids. The germline gives CDR1 SGHRS, CDR2 YFSETQ. Trimming removed 3 bases from V and 3 bases from J; junction bases left unmatched: 5. CDR3 protein: CASSSSSGRTDTQYF. CDR3 bases: TGCGCCAGCAGCTCAAGTAGCGGGAGAACAGATACGCAGTATTTT. Full variable domain (outside the CDR3, taken from reference TRBV5-1 and TRBJ2-3): KAGVTQTPRYLIKTRGQQVTLSCSPISGHRSVSWYQQTPGQGLQFLFEYFSETQRNKGNFPGRFSGRQFSNSRSEMNVSTLELGDSALYLCASSSSSGRTDTQYFGPGTRLTVL.